A selection of T cell receptor beta chains follows, all from one sample in a study of blood T cell repertoires in COVID-19. Repertoires were generated with immunoSEQ multiplex PCR, while TCRdb's copy carries only in-frame clones and drops some. The sample lists about 200,000 clones, over 75% occurring once. Input material: peripheral blood. These receptors were taken from an older person with COVID-19, enrolled during active disease. The CDR3 runs from the conserved cysteine through the conserved F or W. The order of the fields is V gene, D gene, clone size, J gene, CDR3 DNA, CDR3 protein. A D gene is named only where the DNA matches it firmly. Some rows mark clone size as missing; the rest say once, few, many or name a class of expanded clone.

TRBV6-2/TRBV6-3,TRBD1,.,TRBJ1-1,TGTGCCAGCAGTACGCGAAGGACAGGGGGCGTCGGGTCCGCTGAAGCTTTCTTT,CASSTRRTGGVGSAEAFF
TRBV6-2/TRBV6-3,.,.,TRBJ2-2,TGTGCCAGCAGTTACGGACAGTGGACCGGGGAGCTGTTTTTT,CASSYGQWTGELFF
TRBV4-3,.,.,TRBJ1-1,TGCGCCAGCAGCCAAGATAAGGCAGGGATGAACACTGAAGCTTTCTTT,CASSQDKAGMNTEAFF
TRBV19,TRBD2,.,TRBJ2-6,TGTGCCAGTAGTATGGGACTAGACTCTGGGGCCAACGTCCTGACTTTC,CASSMGLDSGANVLTF
TRBV7-9,TRBD2,.,TRBJ2-7,TGTGCCAGCAGCTTAAGTCTAGCGGGGGGTTACGAGCAGTACTTC,CASSLSLAGGYEQYF
TRBV10-2,.,.,TRBJ2-7,TGCGCCAGCTTAGCCAACTCCTACGAGCAGTACTTC,CASLANSYEQYF
TRBV6-5,.,.,TRBJ1-4,TGTGCCAGCAGCTGGGCAGGGGATAATGAAAAACTGTTTTTT,CASSWAGDNEKLFF
TRBV7-2,.,.,TRBJ2-7,TGTGCCAGCAGCTTAGCGCCAGGCTCCTACGAGCAGTACTTC,CASSLAPGSYEQYF
TRBV11-2,TRBD2,few,TRBJ2-3,TGTGCCAGCAGCCAGACTGGACTAGCGGGGGGATTAGGCACAGATACGCAGTATTTT,CASSQTGLAGGLGTDTQYF
TRBV5-4,TRBD2,.,TRBJ2-5,TGTGCCAGCAGCCCCCCCCTGGCGGGGGGTAGGGAGACCCAGTACTTC,CASSPPLAGGRETQYF
TRBV12-3/TRBV12-4,.,.,TRBJ1-1,TGTGCCAGCAGCCGACAGAGGAACACTGAAGCTTTCTTT,CASSRQRNTEAFF
TRBV15,.,.,TRBJ1-1,TGTGCCACCAGCAGAGTCTTTTCATCAACGGCTGAAGCTTTCTTT,CATSRVFSSTAEAFF
TRBV5-1,TRBD1,.,TRBJ1-2,TGCGCCAGCAGCTTGGTTGGGACAGGGGATGGCTACACCTTC,CASSLVGTGDGYTF
TRBV4-1,TRBD1,.,TRBJ1-1,TGCGCCAGCAGCCCCCGACAGGGGGCCAACACTGAAGCTTTCTTT,CASSPRQGANTEAFF
TRBV6-5,.,.,TRBJ1-3,TGTGCCAGCGGGCAGCTCTCTGGAAACACCATATATTTT,CASGQLSGNTIYF
TRBV3-1/TRBV3-2,TRBD2,.,TRBJ2-1,TGTGCCAGCAGCCAAGGTGTGGGACTAGCGGGGGGGCGGTCCTACAATGAGCAGTTCTTC,CASSQGVGLAGGRSYNEQFF
TRBV11-2,TRBD2,.,TRBJ2-2,TGTGCCAGCAGCTTCCACGCTAGCGGGAGTTTAACCGGGGAGCTGTTTTTT,CASSFHASGSLTGELFF
TRBV7-8,TRBD2,.,TRBJ2-7,TGTGCCAGCAGCCTTACGACCCTTACTAGCGGGGGGGCGGGTGAGCAGTACTTC,CASSLTTLTSGGAGEQYF
TRBV5-8,.,.,TRBJ2-5,TGTGCCAGCAGCACCCGGGGTGGAGGTCCGCAGACCCAGTACTTC,CASSTRGGGPQTQYF
TRBV9,TRBD2,.,TRBJ2-3,TGTGCCAGCAGCGTCTCTAGCGGGGGCATCTATTTT,CASSVSSGGIYF
TRBV6-5,.,.,TRBJ1-6,TGTGCCAGCAGCCGGGGAGAAACTTTATCACCCCTCCACTTT,CASSRGETLSPLHF
TRBV9,TRBD1,.,TRBJ1-4,TGTGCCAGCAGCCGGACAGGGGGTCGGTCTAATGAAAAACTGTTTTTT,CASSRTGGRSNEKLFF
TRBV5-1,TRBD2,.,TRBJ2-1,TGCGCCAGCAGCTTGGCCGCCAGCGGGACCCTCTACAATGAGCAGTTCTTC,CASSLAASGTLYNEQFF
TRBV18,TRBD1,.,TRBJ1-1,TGTGCCAGCTCACCACCGGACAGGGGAATGAACACTGAAGCTTTCTTT,CASSPPDRGMNTEAFF
TRBV28,.,.,TRBJ2-5,TGTGCCAGTAGCATCCCACCCATTGAGACCCAGTACTTC,CASSIPPIETQYF
TRBV3-1/TRBV3-2,.,.,TRBJ2-7,TGTGCCAGCAGCTCTGGGCTATACGAGCAGTACTTC,CASSSGLYEQYF
TRBV6-5,.,once,TRBJ1-4,TGTGCCAGCAGTTCGGGGATTAGTGATGAAAAACTGTTTTTT,CASSSGISDEKLFF
TRBV2,.,once,TRBJ2-5,TGTGCCAGCGGGGGGGGGCGCTTAGAGACCCAGTACTTC,CASGGGRLETQYF
TRBV6-5,.,few,TRBJ2-3,TGTGCCAGCAGGGACCCGGGACAATCCACAGATACGCAGTATTTT,CASRDPGQSTDTQYF
TRBV28,TRBD2,.,TRBJ2-7,TGTGCCAGCAGTTTATCGGCCAGAACCGGGACTAGCGGCGTCTTC,CASSLSARTGTSGVF
TRBV5-1,TRBD2,.,TRBJ2-3,TGCGCCAGCACCTGGGGGCGGGGGGCAGAGCATACGCAGTATTTT,CASTWGRGAEHTQYF
TRBV4-3,.,.,TRBJ1-6,TGCGCCAGCAGCCAAGATCTTTCGATAACCAGAAAAAATTCACCCCTCCACTTT,CASSQDLSITRKNSPLHF
TRBV29-1,TRBD1,.,TRBJ1-6,TGCAGCGTTCGTGACGGACAGGGGAATTCACCCCTCCACTTT,CSVRDGQGNSPLHF
TRBV9,TRBD1,.,TRBJ1-5,TGTGCCAGCAGCGTAGGACAGGGTGGCAATCAGCCCCAGCATTTT,CASSVGQGGNQPQHF
TRBV3-1/TRBV3-2,.,.,TRBJ2-5,TGTGCCAGCGGGGACGGGGGACAAGAGACCCAGTACTTC,CASGDGGQETQYF